This TCR beta chain was observed in a study of blood T cell repertoires in COVID-19. For the study at large: Nucleic acid was either cDNA or gDNA, and it came from T cells, B-cell-depleted T cells, or PBMCs.

In the source study's methods: Estimation of nucleated cell counts was performed using reference gene primer amplification. Assay: immunoSEQ multiplex PCR; the TCRdb copy retains only in-frame clones and omits some. The DNA gave D and trimming, while V, J and clone size come from that table. The sample lists roughly 200,000 clones, about 91% seen once, with 3.5% to 5% in the top ten. The V segment lost 7 bases and the J segment 2 bases; nucleotides outside the gene matches: 5. The CDR3 runs 13 residues. Germline V gives CDR1 SQVTM, CDR2 ANQGSEA. This clonotype was sampled from a woman aged 25 to 39 with acute or convalescent COVID-19. The sample consisted of peripheral blood. This sequence joins TRBV29-1 and TRBJ1-5; 7 nucleotides agree with TRBD1. CDR3 residues: CSAADRGNQPQHF. DNA of the CDR3: TGCAGCGCAGCAGACAGGGGCAATCAGCCCCAGCATTTT.